A single sample gave rise to the 28 T cell receptor beta chains below, sequenced in a study of blood T cell repertoires in COVID-19. Clones were read by immunoSEQ multiplex PCR, and TCRdb kept only the in-frame ones, dropping some. The sample includes roughly 150,000 clones, less than 80% of them seen just once. Material for sequencing was PBMCs or T cells enriched from blood (not recorded which). These receptors all stem from a woman in her 70s in a cohort exposed to, infected with or recovered from COVID-19 (not recorded which).

The chain joins TRBV5-1 to TRBJ1-1, with 7 bases fitting TRBD1. Trimming cost V 5 bases and J 5 bases; bases outside gene matches: 6. Per the germline V gene, CDR1 is SGHRS and CDR2 is YFSETQ. The CDR3 runs 13 residues. The CDR3 is CASRAGQETEAFF. DNA of the CDR3: TGCGCCAGCAGGGCCGGACAGGAGACTGAAGCTTTCTTT.

V is TRBV27 and J is TRBJ1-3; D is uncertain. V dropped 6 bases and J dropped 2 bases, with 11 bases sitting between them. This CDR3 contains 14 residues. Germline V lookup: CDR1 MNHEY, CDR2 SMNVEV (reference sequence). The CDR3 is CASSLQSAGNTIYF. CDR3 nucleotides: TGTGCCAGCAGCCTACAGTCGGCTGGAAACACCATATATTTT.

The chain uses TRBV18 and TRBJ2-1; 8 positions match TRBD2. Germline trimming cut 3 bases from V and 8 bases from J; bases unmatched to any gene: 9. The CDR3 length is 15 residues. The germline V gene has CDR1 KGHSH and CDR2 LQKENI. In DNA, the CDR3 is TGTGCCAGCTCACCCCCGGGAGGGCAATTGGATGAGCAGTTCTTC. Protein sequence: CASSPPGGQLDEQFF.

The V and J genes are TRBV28 and TRBJ1-3; tentative D call: TRBD1 (5 bases). V shed 3 bases and J shed 0 bases, with 12 bases lying between them. CDR1 and CDR2 (germline): MDHEN, SYDVKM. CDR3 length: 16 residues. The chain's CDR3 is CASSFSGESSGNTIYF. In DNA form, the CDR3 reads TGTGCCAGCAGTTTTTCGGGGGAGAGCTCTGGAAACACCATATATTTT. Looking up the rest from reference TRBV28 and TRBJ1-3 gives the full variable domain: DVKVTQSSRYLVKRTGEKVFLECVQDMDHENMFWYRQDPGLGLRLIYFSYDVKMKEKGDIPEGYSVSREKKERFSLILESASTNQTSMYLCASSFSGESSGNTIYFGEGSWLTVV.

The chain combines TRBV19 with TRBJ1-2, with 7 bases identical to TRBD1. V lost 9 bases and J lost 5; bases outside the gene matches: 9. The CDR3 is 13 residues long. Germline CDR1 and CDR2: LNHDA and SQIVND (reference sequence). For the CDR3, the DNA is TGTGCCAGCAAGAGGGGGCGGTGGTATGGCTACACCTTC. This encodes CASKRGRWYGYTF. Complete variable domain (other parts from reference TRBV19 and TRBJ1-2): DGGITQSPKYLFRKEGQNVTLSCEQNLNHDAMYWYRQDPGQGLRLIYYSQIVNDFQKGDIAEGYSVSREKKESFPLTVTSAQKNPTAFYLCASKRGRWYGYTFGSGTRLTVV.

The genes are TRBV11-2 and TRBJ1-2; the match to TRBD1 covers 7 bases. The CDR3 runs 12 residues. The germline V gene has CDR1 SGHAT and CDR2 FQNNGV. The J segment lost 8 bases and the V segment lost 5 bases, leaving 5 bases of the junction unmatched. The CDR3 DNA follows: TGTGCCAGCAGCCCTTACAGGGGCGGCTACACCTTC. Its protein is CASSPYRGGYTF. Filled out from reference TRBV11-2 and TRBJ1-2, the complete variable domain reads EAGVAQSPRYKIIEKRQSVAFWCNPISGHATLYWYQQILGQGPKLLIQFQNNGVVDDSQLPKDRFSAERLKGVDSTLKIQPAKLEDSAVYLCASSPYRGGYTFGSGTRLTVV.

The chain employs TRBV5-1 and TRBJ1-1, with D hard to call. Germline values: CDR1 SGHRS, CDR2 YFSETQ. The ends were cut back, 2 bases at V and 4 bases at J, with 9 bases in the middle. The CDR3 has 13 amino acids. The CDR3 DNA is TGCGCCAGCAGCTTAGAACTTGGCACTGAAGCTTTCTTT. Its protein product is CASSLELGTEAFF. Full variable domain (rest looked up from reference TRBV5-1 and TRBJ1-1): KAGVTQTPRYLIKTRGQQVTLSCSPISGHRSVSWYQQTPGQGLQFLFEYFSETQRNKGNFPGRFSGRQFSNSRSEMNVSTLELGDSALYLCASSLELGTEAFFGQGTRLTVV.

The gene calls are TRBV27 and TRBJ2-3, with 9 bases fitting TRBD2. With V trimmed by 7 bases and J by 5 bases, 10 bases remained unmatched. Germline values: CDR1 MNHEY, CDR2 SMNVEV (reference sequence). The CDR3 is 15 amino acids. As DNA, the CDR3 is TGTGCCAGCATGAAGCGGGAGGTCCGAGGAGATACGCAGTATTTT. Protein product: CASMKREVRGDTQYF.

V and J are TRBV7-9 and TRBJ1-2; D gene uncertain. Germline values: CDR1 SEHNR, CDR2 FQNEAQ (reference sequence). This CDR3 contains 12 residues. V lost 1 base, J lost 6 bases, and 6 bases lay in between. The CDR3 nucleotides read TGTGCCAGCAGCTTAGGAGAGAATGGCTACACCTTC. This encodes CASSLGENGYTF.

The CDR3 sequence: CAISESGDRRRNYGYTF. The CDR3 bases are TGTGCCATCAGTGAGTCGGGGGACAGGCGCCGCAACTATGGCTACACCTTC. This chain links TRBV10-3 with TRBJ1-2; the match to TRBD1 covers 8 bases. Germline V gene sequence: CDR1 ENHRY, CDR2 SYGVKD. CDR3 length equals 17 residues. With 0 bases clipped from V and 2 bases from J, the junction kept 8 bases outside the gene matches.

This clone was recorded a few times. The chain joins TRBV7-6 to TRBJ2-2, with D perhaps matching TRBD1 (5 bases). CDR3 length: 13 residues. CDR1 and CDR2 (germline): SGHVS, FNYEAQ. With 0 bases removed from V and 6 bases from J, the gap between germline ends came to 5 bases. The CDR3 sequence: CASSLAGAGELFF. For the CDR3, the DNA is TGTGCCAGCAGCTTAGCAGGGGCCGGGGAGCTGTTTTTT.

The chain carries TRBV6-6 and TRBJ1-1; 9 bases map to TRBD1. Trimming at V came to 4 bases and at J to 4 bases, leaving 10 bases not matched to a gene. This CDR3 region has 16 residues. The V gene's germline CDR1 is MNHNY and CDR2 SVGAGI (reference sequence). DNA of the CDR3: TGTGCCAGCAGTTCCCCAAGGGGGACAGGGCTCACTGAAGCTTTCTTT. Its translation is CASSSPRGTGLTEAFF.

This clone was detected only a few times. V is TRBV28 and J is TRBJ2-3; tentatively, D is TRBD2 (6 bases). The CDR3 runs to 15 residues. With 6 bases removed from V and 2 bases from J, the gap between germline ends came to 15 bases. Per the germline V gene, CDR1 is MDHEN and CDR2 is SYDVKM. CDR3 sequence: CASSPLSGPTDTQYF. The CDR3 nucleotides read TGTGCCAGCAGCCCCCTTAGCGGACCCACAGATACGCAGTATTTT.

This chain uses TRBV3-1 (or the pseudogene TRBV3-2) with TRBJ1-3, with D unclear. The V gene's germline CDR1 is LGHDT and CDR2 YNNKEL (reference sequence). The V end was cut by 2 bases, the J end by 4 bases, with 6 bases between. The CDR3 spans 13 residues. For the CDR3, the DNA is TGTGCCAGCAGCCAAACTTCAGGAAACACCATATATTTT. It encodes CASSQTSGNTIYF.

The genes are TRBV28 and TRBJ1-5; possible D gene TRBD1, 5 bases. The CDR3 covers 14 residues. Germline loops: CDR1 MDHEN, CDR2 SYDVKM. Trimming pared 2 bases from V and 5 bases from J, leaving 10 bases between. CDR3 DNA: TGTGCCAGCAGTTTAGGTTCAGGGTATCAGCCCCAGCATTTT. Protein sequence: CASSLGSGYQPQHF. The variable domain in full, with the rest retrieved from reference TRBV28 and TRBJ1-5, is DVKVTQSSRYLVKRTGEKVFLECVQDMDHENMFWYRQDPGLGLRLIYFSYDVKMKEKGDIPEGYSVSREKKERFSLILESASTNQTSMYLCASSLGSGYQPQHFGDGTRLSIL.

The rearrangement uses TRBV10-1 and TRBJ2-3, with 9 positions matching TRBD1. Germline V gives CDR1 WNHNN, CDR2 SYGVQD (reference sequence). The CDR3 has 15 amino acids. Trimming cost V 2 bases and J 4 bases; bases outside gene matches: 4. CDR3 in amino acids: CASSEGDRESDTQYF. CDR3 DNA sequence: TGCGCCAGCAGTGAGGGGGACAGGGAATCAGATACGCAGTATTTT.

The chain links TRBV6-5 to TRBJ2-7, with 8 bases matching TRBD2. CDR3 length: 12 residues. J was trimmed by 7 bases and V by 5 bases; bases with no gene match: 4. Germline assignment: CDR1 MNHEY and CDR2 SVGAGI. For the CDR3, the DNA is TGTGCCAGCAGTAGGGGCGGGGGGGAGCAGTACTTC. It encodes CASSRGGGEQYF.

The count of this clone is one. This chain connects TRBV27 to TRBJ2-2, with D perhaps TRBD2 (6 bases). The length of the CDR3 is 15 residues. Trimming stripped 7 bases from V and 5 bases from J, with 17 bases between. Germline V gene data show CDR1 as MNHEY and CDR2 as SMNVEV (reference sequence). As DNA, the CDR3 is TGTGCCAGCACATTCTCTGTGGGGGGAACCGGGGAGCTGTTTTTT. Protein sequence: CASTFSVGGTGELFF.

The V and J genes are TRBV5-1 and TRBJ2-7, with 8 nucleotides matching TRBD1. Germline loops: CDR1 SGHRS, CDR2 YFSETQ. The ends lost 5 bases at V and 0 bases at J; junction bases unmatched: 4. The CDR3 runs to 14 residues. The CDR3 region is CASSGQGSSYEQYF. Here the CDR3 DNA reads TGCGCCAGCAGTGGACAGGGAAGCTCCTACGAGCAGTACTTC.

The genes are TRBV7-2 and TRBJ2-7, with a tentative D call TRBD1 (6 bases). Germline lookup yields CDR1 SGHTA and CDR2 FQGNSA. V lost 7 bases to trimming and J lost 3 bases, with 19 bases between them. This CDR3 has 15 residues. Written as DNA, the CDR3 is TGTGCCAGCAAGCCAAGGGACAACTACTACTACGAGCAGTACTTC. Protein sequence: CASKPRDNYYYEQYF. The variable domain in full, with the rest retrieved from reference TRBV7-2 and TRBJ2-7, is GAGVSQSPSNKVTEKGKDVELRCDPISGHTALYWYRQSLGQGLEFLIYFQGNSAPDKSGLPSDRFSAERTGGSVSTLTIQRTQQEDSAVYLCASKPRDNYYYEQYFGPGTRLTVT.

The chain is built from TRBV2 and TRBJ1-1; 7 bases align to TRBD1. This CDR3 has 14 residues. The junction had 5 bases not matched to a gene; V was cut back by 4 bases and J by 3 bases. CDR1 is SNHLY and CDR2 is FYNNEI in the germline V gene. In nucleotides, the CDR3 is TGTGCCAGCAGTGCAGGGGGTTTCTACACTGAAGCTTTCTTT. This translates into CASSAGGFYTEAFF.

The rearrangement joins TRBV28 to TRBJ1-6, with 8 bases matching TRBD1. Trimming cost V 7 bases and J 7 bases; bases outside gene matches: 6. Germline CDR1 and CDR2: MDHEN and SYDVKM. The CDR3 contains 14 residues. In DNA, the CDR3 is TGTGCCAGCACCGTCCGACAGGGGAATTCACCCCTCCACTTT. Encoded protein: CASTVRQGNSPLHF.

The chain uses TRBV7-6 and TRBJ2-5, with no clear D. Germline values: CDR1 SGHVS, CDR2 FNYEAQ. This CDR3 spans 13 amino acids. The germline V and J ends were trimmed by 3 bases and 5 bases, with 10 bases remaining between them. The chain's CDR3 is CASSFGDGETQYF. CDR3 in DNA: TGTGCCAGCAGCTTTGGTGACGGGGAGACCCAGTACTTC. Based on the CDR3 plus reference TRBV7-6 and TRBJ2-5, the full variable domain is GAGVSQSPRYKVTKRGQDVALRCDPISGHVSLYWYRQALGQGPEFLTYFNYEAQQDKSGLPNDRFSAERPEGSISTLTIQRTEQRDSAMYRCASSFGDGETQYFGPGTRLLVL.

The chain combines TRBV27 with TRBJ2-2; no firm D call. The CDR3 loop spans 14 amino acids. Germline-derived CDR1 and CDR2 are MNHEY and SMNVEV (reference sequence). V was cut by 3 bases and J by 2 bases, with 7 bases left in between. The CDR3 sequence is CASSFALNTGELFF. CDR3 DNA: TGTGCCAGCAGTTTTGCTCTAAACACCGGGGAGCTGTTTTTT.

This chain joins TRBV18 and TRBJ2-3, with D unclear. The CDR3 is 13 residues long. CDR1 and CDR2 from the germline V gene are KGHSH and LQKENI. The V gene lost 8 bases and the J gene lost 4 bases, with 13 bases spanning the gap. The CDR3 here is CASAGVVPDTQYF. The CDR3 DNA reads as TGTGCCAGCGCCGGTGTGGTTCCAGATACGCAGTATTTT.

The V gene is TRBV7-9, the J gene TRBJ2-3, with 8 positions matching TRBD1. V lost 0 bases to trimming and J lost 2 bases; unmatched junction nucleotides: 7. The CDR3 consists of 17 residues. Per the germline V gene, CDR1 is SEHNR and CDR2 is FQNEAQ (reference sequence). As DNA, the CDR3 is TGTGCCAGCAGCTTAGCGCTTAGGGACAGGAACACAGATACGCAGTATTTT. Its protein product is CASSLALRDRNTDTQYF. Full variable domain (rest looked up from reference TRBV7-9 and TRBJ2-3): DTGVSQNPRHKITKRGQNVTFRCDPISEHNRLYWYRQTLGQGPEFLTYFQNEAQLEKSRLLSDRFSAERPKGSFSTLEIQRTEQGDSAMYLCASSLALRDRNTDTQYFGPGTRLTVL.

The chain links TRBV9 to TRBJ2-7; 9 bases line up with TRBD2. The length of the CDR3 is 16 residues. Germline V gene lookup returns CDR1 SGDLS and CDR2 YYNGEE. V lost 0 bases to trimming and J lost 0 bases; unmatched junction nucleotides: 4. The CDR3 region has the DNA TGTGCCAGCAGCGTAGTTGGGACTAGCAGCTCCTACGAGCAGTACTTC. Protein: CASSVVGTSSSYEQYF.

The V and J genes are TRBV7-2 and TRBJ2-1; 8 bases fit TRBD1. Looked up from germline, CDR1 is SGHTA and CDR2 is FQGNSA. V was pared by 5 bases and J by 7 bases, with 10 bases of the junction left unmatched. The CDR3 totals 15 residues. Here the CDR3 reads CASSNQGALGNEQFF. As DNA, the CDR3 is TGTGCCAGCAGCAACCAGGGGGCGCTGGGGAATGAGCAGTTCTTC. The variable domain in full, with the rest retrieved from reference TRBV7-2 and TRBJ2-1, is GAGVSQSPSNKVTEKGKDVELRCDPISGHTALYWYRQSLGQGLEFLIYFQGNSAPDKSGLPSDRFSAERTGGSVSTLTIQRTQQEDSAVYLCASSNQGALGNEQFFGPGTRLTVL.